This T cell receptor (beta chain) was sequenced for a study of cytomegalovirus exposure and HLA in healthy donors. The CDR3 spans 21 residues. Turning to this clone: Its antigen is not identified.

Primers for the PCR totalled 60 Vbeta and 13 Jbeta. Per the authors' pipeline: Approximately 12 million of the 60 million to 90 million unique TCR beta chains counted in a later analysis were shared. Clones were read by immunoSEQ multiplex PCR, and TCRdb kept only the in-frame ones, dropping some. Clone size and the V and J calls come from that table; the DNA yielded D and trimming. The sample has approximately 220,000 clones; roughly 80% are singletons. General study findings and limits: The study recorded 160 or so TCR beta chains that were cytomegalovirus-associated. In a later analysis, HLA-associated TCR beta chains were more clonally expanded than equally common others.

Material: PBMCs. J is TRBJ1-5 and V is TRBV21-1; TRBD1 is the table's D call, not checked against the DNA. TRBV21-1 is reported as a pseudogene. The clonotype originates from a girl aged 5 to 17 in good health and CMV-seronegative. CDR3 nucleotide sequence: TGTGCCAGCAGCAAAGTCACCCCACGGGACAGGGATAAATCGGGAGATCAGCCCCAGCATTTT. Protein product: CASSKVTPRDRDKSGDQPQHF.